These T cell receptor beta chains were read from a single sample in a study of Graves' ophthalmopathy and Graves' hyperthyroidism. Each CDR3 protein gets one entry after TCRdb re-called the multiplex PCR reads with MiXCR. Found here are over 650,000 distinct CDR3 sequences, over 40% of them singletons; the top ten hold 2.5% to 3.5%. Material: peripheral blood. The receptors here all came from an adult man with Graves' ophthalmopathy. Both conserved end residues are part of each CDR3. The order of the fields is D gene, V gene, clone size, J gene, CDR3 protein, CDR3 DNA. The D gene is left open where the match is weak. Only some rows state a clone size, as once, few, many or a class for expanded clones.

TRBD2	TRBV12-3/TRBV12-4	many	TRBJ2-5	CASSRTSGPRLTQYF	TGTGCCAGCAGCAGGACTAGCGGCCCCAGGTTGACCCAGTACTTC
NA	TRBV11-3	few	TRBJ2-7	CASSLELSGYEQYF	TGTGCCAGCAGCTTAGAGCTTAGCGGCTACGAGCAGTACTTC
NA	TRBV24-1	once	TRBJ1-1	CATKSYTSGTGDTEAFF	TGTGCCACCAAAAGTTATACTAGCGGGACCGGGGACACTGAAGCTTTCTTT
TRBD1	TRBV19	NA	TRBJ2-1	CASSTRDSYNEQFF	TGTGCCAGTAGCACCCGGGACAGTTACAATGAGCAGTTCTTC
NA	TRBV11-3	few	TRBJ2-5	CASSQEGRETQYF	TGTGCCAGCAGCCAGGAGGGCCGCGAGACCCAGTACTTC
NA	TRBV10-3	few	TRBJ2-7	CASSESVDSPRQEQYF	TGTGCCAGCAGTGAATCGGTGGACAGCCCCAGGCAAGAGCAGTACTTC
TRBD1	TRBV9	NA	TRBJ1-2	CASSVAGQANIYTF	TGTGCCAGCAGCGTAGCAGGACAGGCGAACATCTACACCTTC
TRBD2	TRBV11-2	NA	TRBJ2-1	CASNGGAGVYNEQFF	TGTGCCAGCAACGGGGGGGCGGGAGTTTACAATGAGCAGTTCTTC
TRBD2	TRBV7-8	few	TRBJ2-7	CASSNRRGVAYEQYF	TGTGCCAGCAGTAACCGACGGGGGGTGGCCTACGAGCAGTACTTC
NA	TRBV7-2	NA	TRBJ2-7	CASGPRTSPYYEQYF	TGTGCCAGCGGCCCCCGGACCTCACCTTACTACGAGCAGTACTTC
TRBD1	TRBV12-3/TRBV12-4	many	TRBJ1-2	CASSPRQGFGGYTF	TGTGCCAGCAGTCCTCGACAGGGTTTTGGTGGCTACACCTTC
NA	TRBV6-2/TRBV6-3	few	TRBJ2-7	CASSYGGGEQYF	TGTGCCAGCAGTTATGGTGGGGGCGAGCAGTACTTC
NA	TRBV7-9	many	TRBJ1-2	CASSAYLVGSNYGYTF	TGTGCCAGCAGCGCCTATTTGGTGGGTTCGAACTATGGCTACACCTTC
TRBD1	TRBV25-1	NA	TRBJ1-1	CASSPGPGGDEAFF	TGTGCCAGCAGCCCCGGGCCAGGGGGCGATGAAGCTTTCTTT
TRBD1	TRBV19	few	TRBJ1-1	CASRLKGAGVRTEAFF	TGTGCCAGTAGGTTAAAGGGGGCTGGAGTCCGCACTGAAGCTTTCTTT
NA	TRBV7-2	many	TRBJ2-5	CASSRRQSPQETQYF	TGTGCCAGCAGCCGCCGACAGTCCCCCCAAGAGACCCAGTACTTC
NA	TRBV2	NA	TRBJ2-7	CASSYSFWTDYEQYF	TGTGCCAGCAGTTACTCGTTTTGGACGGACTACGAGCAGTACTTC
TRBD1	TRBV25-1	NA	TRBJ1-6	CASSGQGADSPLHF	TGTGCCAGCAGTGGACAGGGGGCTGATTCACCCCTCCACTTT
NA	TRBV7-8	medium-sized	TRBJ1-1	CASSLALRTAEAFF	TGTGCCAGCAGCTTAGCGCTTAGGACAGCTGAAGCTTTCTTT
TRBD1	TRBV2	many	TRBJ1-1	CASRAGTGNTEAFF	TGTGCCAGCAGGGCCGGGACAGGAAACACTGAAGCTTTCTTT
NA	TRBV20-1	many	TRBJ1-2	CSAREPRSYGYTF	TGCAGTGCTAGAGAACCAAGAAGCTATGGCTACACCTTC
NA	TRBV5-8	many	TRBJ1-1	CASSADPGRKAFF	TGTGCCAGCAGCGCTGATCCGGGACGCAAAGCTTTCTTT
TRBD1	TRBV5-1	NA	TRBJ2-2	CASSPWTGRTGELFF	TGCGCCAGCAGCCCCTGGACAGGGCGGACCGGGGAGCTGTTTTTT
NA	TRBV20-1	many	TRBJ1-1	CSASQGTEAFF	TGCAGTGCTAGTCAGGGCACTGAAGCTTTCTTT
NA	TRBV15	NA	TRBJ1-2	CATSSVQVSFGYTF	TGTGCCACCAGCAGTGTCCAGGTATCATTCGGCTACACCTTC
NA	TRBV9	many	TRBJ1-2	CASSQEYSYGYTF	TGTGCCAGCAGCCAAGAATACAGCTATGGCTACACCTTC
TRBD1	TRBV20-1	many	TRBJ2-6	CSARDPGQGAGANVLTF	TGCAGTGCTAGAGATCCGGGACAGGGGGCTGGGGCCAACGTCCTGACTTTC
NA	TRBV4-1	NA	TRBJ1-5	CASSQEGTRRNQPQHF	TGCGCCAGCAGCCAAGAAGGGACTCGTCGCAATCAGCCCCAGCATTTT
TRBD2	TRBV7-9	NA	TRBJ2-3	CASSLVAGPVDTQYF	TGTGCCAGCAGCTTAGTAGCGGGGCCCGTGGATACGCAGTATTTT
TRBD1	TRBV2	NA	TRBJ2-2	CASREGQANTGELFF	TGTGCCAGCAGGGAGGGACAGGCTAACACCGGGGAGCTGTTTTTT
NA	TRBV30	NA	TRBJ2-7	CAWSFGYEQYF	TGTGCCTGGAGTTTTGGGTACGAGCAGTACTTC
NA	TRBV10-3	NA	TRBJ1-4	CAISEGGKLFF	TGTGCCATCAGTGAGGGTGGAAAACTGTTTTTT
NA	TRBV12-3/TRBV12-4	NA	TRBJ1-6	CASSLESSYNSPLHF	TGTGCCAGCAGTTTAGAAAGCTCCTATAATTCACCCCTCCACTTT
NA	TRBV29-1	NA	TRBJ1-5	CSPGGRGQRRNQPQHF	TGCAGCCCGGGTGGACGGGGACAACGCCGCAATCAGCCCCAGCATTTT
NA	TRBV15	NA	TRBJ2-6	CATSRDRLPGANVLTF	TGTGCCACCAGCAGAGACCGCCTCCCCGGGGCCAACGTCCTGACTTTC
NA	TRBV19	many	TRBJ1-6	CASKGGYNSPLHF	TGTGCCAGTAAAGGGGGCTATAATTCACCCCTCCACTTT
NA	TRBV29-1	NA	TRBJ2-7	CSVSFGQYF	TGCAGCGTTTCCTTCGGACAGTACTTC
TRBD2	TRBV12-3/TRBV12-4	few	TRBJ2-2	CASRLAGTGELFF	TGTGCCAGCAGACTAGCGGGGACCGGGGAGCTGTTTTTT
TRBD1	TRBV7-2	few	TRBJ1-3	CASSSTGTGNTIYF	TGTGCCAGCAGCTCGACAGGGACTGGAAACACCATATATTTT
NA	TRBV7-8	NA	TRBJ1-1	CASSATGIGEAFF	TGTGCCAGCAGTGCTACCGGGATAGGTGAAGCTTTCTTT
TRBD1	TRBV29-1	many	TRBJ1-2	CSVVGQEGHYGYTF	TGCAGCGTTGTGGGACAGGAGGGGCACTATGGCTACACCTTC
NA	TRBV12-3/TRBV12-4	many	TRBJ1-1	CARMRGASTEAFF	TGTGCCAGAATGAGGGGGGCGAGTACTGAAGCTTTCTTT
NA	TRBV5-1	many	TRBJ2-5	CASSLAWQGEETQYF	TGCGCCAGCAGCTTGGCTTGGCAGGGTGAAGAGACCCAGTACTTC
TRBD1	TRBV7-6	NA	TRBJ2-7	CASSADRVQNEQYF	TGTGCCAGCAGCGCTGACAGGGTCCAGAACGAGCAGTACTTC
TRBD1	TRBV7-2	few	TRBJ2-7	CASSSRSSGQTYEQYF	TGTGCCAGCAGCTCACGCTCCTCGGGACAGACCTACGAGCAGTACTTC
TRBD1	TRBV24-1	once	TRBJ1-1	CATSATGENPEAFF	TGTGCCACCAGTGCGACAGGGGAAAATCCTGAAGCTTTCTTT
TRBD1	TRBV2	medium-sized	TRBJ1-1	CASSYDREAFF	TGTGCCAGCAGTTACGACAGGGAGGCTTTCTTT
TRBD2	TRBV7-2	NA	TRBJ2-7	CASSLGVGSGKIGGYEQYF	TGTGCCAGCAGCTTGGGAGTGGGTAGCGGGAAGATTGGTGGCTACGAGCAGTACTTC
TRBD1	TRBV24-1	NA	TRBJ2-7	CATQGQGGNEQYF	TGTGCCACCCAGGGACAGGGAGGCAACGAGCAGTACTTC
TRBD1	TRBV2	many	TRBJ1-5	CASSATGAPFSNQPQHF	TGTGCCAGCAGTGCGACAGGGGCCCCTTTTAGCAATCAGCCCCAGCATTTT
TRBD1	TRBV7-9	many	TRBJ1-1	CASSLARTGSTEAFF	TGTGCCAGCAGCTTAGCCCGGACAGGGTCCACTGAAGCTTTCTTT
NA	TRBV11-2	NA	TRBJ2-7	CASSLDLLVQYF	TGTGCCAGCAGCTTAGACCTACTAGTGCAGTACTTC
NA	TRBV20-1	many	TRBJ1-5	CSASVGSSNQPQHF	TGCAGTGCTAGTGTGGGCTCGAGCAATCAGCCCCAGCATTTT
NA	TRBV13	many	TRBJ1-2	CASSPGRTQSYGYTF	TGTGCCAGCAGCCCGGGACGGACCCAATCCTATGGCTACACCTTC
NA	TRBV7-2	NA	TRBJ2-4	CASSLNEGSGIQYF	TGTGCCAGCAGCTTGAATGAGGGGAGCGGCATTCAGTACTTC
TRBD1	TRBV6-2/TRBV6-3	NA	TRBJ1-6	CASSRPGQGPLGLHF	TGTGCCAGCAGTCGTCCGGGACAGGGTCCGCTAGGCCTCCACTTT